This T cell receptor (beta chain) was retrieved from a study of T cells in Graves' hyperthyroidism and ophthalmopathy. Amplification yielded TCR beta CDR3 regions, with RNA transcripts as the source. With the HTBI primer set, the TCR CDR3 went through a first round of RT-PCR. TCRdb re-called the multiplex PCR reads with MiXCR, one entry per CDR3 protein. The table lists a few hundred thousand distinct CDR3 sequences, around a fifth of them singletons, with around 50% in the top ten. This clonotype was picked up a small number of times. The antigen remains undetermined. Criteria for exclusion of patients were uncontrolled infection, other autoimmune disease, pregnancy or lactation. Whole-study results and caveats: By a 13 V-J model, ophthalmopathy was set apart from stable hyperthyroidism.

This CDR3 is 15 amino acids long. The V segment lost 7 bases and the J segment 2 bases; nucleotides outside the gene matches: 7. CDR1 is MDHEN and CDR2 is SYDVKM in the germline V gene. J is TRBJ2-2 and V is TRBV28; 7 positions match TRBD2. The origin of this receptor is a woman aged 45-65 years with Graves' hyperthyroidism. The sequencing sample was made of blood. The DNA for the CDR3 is TGTGCCAGCATAGGCGGGGGATCTAACACCGGGGAGCTGTTTTTT. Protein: CASIGGGSNTGELFF.